This passage covers 14 T cell receptor beta chains from one sample sequenced in a study of T-cell memory formation after mild COVID-19. Each CDR3 protein gets one entry after TCRdb re-called the 5' RACE reads with MiXCR. This sample has about 560,000 distinct CDR3 sequences, with around 16% found just once. Sequenced: PBMCs or a T cell subset sorted from them (not recorded which). These receptors all come from an adult woman who had mild COVID-19 (a few samples of this study predate the infection). Cell type and time point are not known.

This clonotype was seen more than once but under ten times. The chain is built from TRBV12-3 or TRBV12-4 and TRBJ1-1; D call uncertain. This CDR3 is 12 amino acids long. V gave up 3 bases and J gave up 7 bases, with 9 bases separating them. The CDR3 DNA reads as TGTGCCAGCAGTTTCGTGGCTATTGAAGCTTTCTTT. Translating gives CASSFVAIEAFF.

This chain connects TRBV11-3 to TRBJ2-1; D perhaps matches TRBD2 (6 bases). The germline V gene has CDR1 SGHNT and CDR2 YENEEA. CDR3 size: 13 residues. Trimming took 5 bases from V and 4 from J, leaving 9 bases between them. CDR3 region: CASSAGLYNEQFF. Here the CDR3 DNA reads TGTGCCAGCAGCGCGGGACTGTACAATGAGCAGTTCTTC.

Only a few counts were recorded for this clonotype. The V gene is TRBV20-1, the J gene TRBJ1-1; TRBD1 is a possible D gene (5 bases). Looked up from germline, CDR1 is DFQATT and CDR2 is SNEGSKA (reference sequence). V lost 5 bases and J 1 base, leaving 8 bases between the germline ends. The CDR3 has 12 residues. CDR3 nucleotides: TGCAGTGCTGATACAGGGAACACTGAAGCTTTCTTT. Its protein is CSADTGNTEAFF.

The rearrangement links TRBV29-1 to TRBJ2-1, with 10 bases matching TRBD2. The CDR3 length is 16 residues. Germline CDR1 and CDR2: SQVTM and ANQGSEA. V shed 0 bases, J shed 7 bases, and the junction held 9 bases outside the gene matches. The CDR3 region is CSVEERVSGGLNEQFF. CDR3 DNA sequence: TGCAGCGTTGAAGAAAGGGTTAGCGGGGGGTTAAATGAGCAGTTCTTC.

V gene TRBV6-1 combines with J gene TRBJ1-1; D gene uncertain. Looked up from germline, CDR1 is MNHNS and CDR2 is SASEGT. V shed 10 bases and J shed 6 bases, with 24 bases lying between them. CDR3 length: 15 residues. The CDR3 region is CATLHGGRGDSEAFF. The CDR3 bases are TGTGCCACCCTCCACGGTGGGCGGGGAGACTCTGAAGCTTTCTTT.

The chain links TRBV7-9 to TRBJ1-1, with TRBD1 as a possible D gene (5 bases). Between the trimmed V and J ends, which lost 2 bases and 1 base, there was a span of 20 bases. The CDR3 totals 18 residues. Germline V CDR1 and CDR2: SEHNR, FQNEAQ (reference sequence). In nucleotides, the CDR3 is TGTGCCAGCAGCTTAACCCATGTGGCAGGGCGGGAGAACACTGAAGCTTTCTTT. Translated, it gives CASSLTHVAGRENTEAFF. Full variable domain (rest looked up from reference TRBV7-9 and TRBJ1-1): DTGVSQNPRHKITKRGQNVTFRCDPISEHNRLYWYRQTLGQGPEFLTYFQNEAQLEKSRLLSDRFSAERPKGSFSTLEIQRTEQGDSAMYLCASSLTHVAGRENTEAFFGQGTRLTVV.

This clonotype was counted many times. The CDR3 here is CASSGSEGLVSYNEQFF. The CDR3 coding sequence is TGTGCCAGCAGCGGATCGGAGGGACTAGTGTCCTACAATGAGCAGTTCTTC. The chain links TRBV5-6 to TRBJ2-1; 8 bases line up with TRBD2. The length of the CDR3 is 17 residues. Germline CDR1 and CDR2: SGHDT and YYEEEE. V was clipped by 4 bases and J by 1 base; unmatched bases: 10.

The chain carries TRBV2 and TRBJ1-1, with 10 bases aligning to TRBD1. The CDR3 totals 14 residues. The V gene end was trimmed by 7 bases and the J gene end by 3 bases; junction bases not matched to a gene: 5. Germline CDR1 and CDR2: SNHLY and FYNNEI. CDR3 loop: CASILDRGYTEAFF. The CDR3 bases are TGTGCCAGCATTCTGGACAGGGGGTACACTGAAGCTTTCTTT.

The chain uses TRBV7-8 and TRBJ1-5; D is possibly TRBD1 (5 bases). V lost 2 bases to trimming and J lost 3 bases, with 11 bases between them. The germline V gene has CDR1 SGHVS and CDR2 FQNEAQ. The CDR3 loop spans 15 amino acids. CDR3 sequence (DNA): TGTGCCAGCAGCTTAATGGGGGAAGACAATCAGCCCCAGCATTTT. Its translation is CASSLMGEDNQPQHF.

In this sample, this clonotype turned up a few times. The chain has TRBV20-1 and TRBJ2-7; 12 positions match TRBD2. J gave up 5 bases and V 1 base, and 6 bases lay outside the gene matches. The CDR3 has 15 residues. The germline V gene encodes CDR1 DFQATT and CDR2 SNEGSKA (reference sequence). The CDR3 DNA sequence: TGCAGTGCTAGAGTTCTAGCGGGAGGGTCCGACGAGCAGTACTTC. It translates to CSARVLAGGSDEQYF.

This CDR3 reads CASSESSAGSEGYTF. The CDR3 bases are TGTGCCAGCAGCGAGTCTAGTGCGGGATCAGAAGGCTACACCTTC. The chain has TRBV9 and TRBJ1-2; unclear D gene. Germline V gene sequence: CDR1 SGDLS, CDR2 YYNGEE. The V end lost 3 bases, the J end lost 8 bases, and 20 bases lay between the germline ends. The CDR3 covers 15 residues.

The chain joins TRBV6-1 to TRBJ2-7; TRBD1 agrees at 7 bases. This CDR3 is 13 amino acids long. V lost 3 bases and J lost 4; bases outside the gene matches: 3. Per the germline V gene, CDR1 is MNHNS and CDR2 is SASEGT. The CDR3 region has the DNA TGTGCCAGCAGTGAGACAGGGCAATACGAGCAGTACTTC. It is translated as CASSETGQYEQYF.

This rearrangement joins TRBV20-1 to TRBJ1-1; 8 nucleotides align to TRBD1. Germline loops: CDR1 DFQATT, CDR2 SNEGSKA (reference sequence). This CDR3 region has 14 residues. The junction had 7 bases not matched to a gene; V was cut back by 6 bases and J by 1 base. The CDR3 here is CSASRGPKNTEAFF. As DNA, the CDR3 is TGCAGTGCCTCCAGGGGGCCGAAGAACACTGAAGCTTTCTTT.

The chain links TRBV3-1 to TRBJ2-5; 10 nucleotides match TRBD2. After removal of 2 bases from V and 2 bases from J, the junction contained 8 bases not matched to a gene. CDR3 length: 17 amino acids. Germline V lookup: CDR1 LGHDT, CDR2 YNNKEL (reference sequence). The CDR3 nucleotides are TGTGCCAGCAGCCAACACGGACTAGCGGCGATTCAAGAGACCCAGTACTTC. This translates into CASSQHGLAAIQETQYF.